This T cell receptor (beta chain) was documented in a study of shared clonotypes between healthy human individuals. Points from the study as a whole: Generation probabilities were higher for clonotypes shared across all four sorted-subset donors than for unshared ones.

Germline V CDR1 and CDR2: SGHRS, YFSETQ. This CDR3 has 14 amino acids. Trimming removed 2 bases from V and 4 bases from J; junction bases left unmatched: 5. The authors divided CD4+ cells into CD45RA+ naive and CD45RA-negative memory subsets. Each subset's genomic DNA was shared equally among a number of immunoSEQ plates. Libraries were prepared by immunoSEQ multiplex PCR; TCRdb keeps only in-frame clonotypes and omits some of them. The sample has about a million clones, approximately 80% seen once. A word on this clone: What it binds is unknown.

The TCR originated in a man aged 18 to 29 in good health. Some clones in this sample may be carry-over from other donors' samples. Sequencing was done on a sample of memory CD4+ T cells from PBMCs. Stated subset: CD45RA-negative fraction. The gene calls are TRBV5-1 and TRBJ2-5; TRBD1 agrees at 7 bases. CDR3 DNA sequence: TGCGCCAGCAGCTTTACAGGGGCAGGAGAGACCCAGTACTTC. This gives the protein CASSFTGAGETQYF.